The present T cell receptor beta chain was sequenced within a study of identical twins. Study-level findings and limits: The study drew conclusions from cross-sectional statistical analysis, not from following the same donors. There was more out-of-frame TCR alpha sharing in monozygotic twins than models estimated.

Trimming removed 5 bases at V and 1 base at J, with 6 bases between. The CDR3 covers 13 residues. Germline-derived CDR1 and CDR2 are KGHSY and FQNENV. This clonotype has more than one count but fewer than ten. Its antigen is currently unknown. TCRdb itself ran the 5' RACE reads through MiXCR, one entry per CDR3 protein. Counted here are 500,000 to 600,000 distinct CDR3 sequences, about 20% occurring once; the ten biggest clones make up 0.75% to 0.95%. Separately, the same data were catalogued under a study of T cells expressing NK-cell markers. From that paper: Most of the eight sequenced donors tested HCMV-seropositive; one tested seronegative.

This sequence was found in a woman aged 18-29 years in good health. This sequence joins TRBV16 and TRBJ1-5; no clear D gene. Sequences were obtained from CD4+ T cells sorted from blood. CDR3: CASSYESNQPQHF. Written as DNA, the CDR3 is TGTGCCAGCAGCTACGAAAGCAATCAGCCCCAGCATTTT.